The clone carrying this T cell receptor (beta chain) came up once. As yet, its antigen is unknown. The CDR3 loop spans 16 amino acids. Looked up from germline, CDR1 is SGHRS and CDR2 is YFSETQ. Trimming took 4 bases from V and 4 from J, leaving 21 bases between them. This sample is drawn from a study of T cell responses to AZD1222 COVID-19 vaccine. Study information: Analysis merged second doses at about 4 or about 12 weeks. Study-level points and caveats: CD4 TCRs covered the whole spike, strongest at regions 160-218 and 743-854.

Some clones are missing from TCRdb's copy, which holds only in-frame ones; the method was immunoSEQ multiplex PCR. Here the sample spans 120,000 or so clones, roughly 90% being singletons. The TCR was taken from an adult in good health. This specimen was peripheral blood, taken on day 0 of AZD1222 vaccination. The V and J genes are TRBV5-1 and TRBJ2-7; D perhaps matches TRBD2 (6 bases). The CDR3 DNA follows: TGCGCCAGCAGCCCTGGGACTTACACCACTCTGTACGAGCAGTACTTC. Its translation is CASSPGTYTTLYEQYF. Full variable domain (missing parts from reference TRBV5-1 and TRBJ2-7): KAGVTQTPRYLIKTRGQQVTLSCSPISGHRSVSWYQQTPGQGLQFLFEYFSETQRNKGNFPGRFSGRQFSNSRSEMNVSTLELGDSALYLCASSPGTYTTLYEQYFGPGTRLTVT.